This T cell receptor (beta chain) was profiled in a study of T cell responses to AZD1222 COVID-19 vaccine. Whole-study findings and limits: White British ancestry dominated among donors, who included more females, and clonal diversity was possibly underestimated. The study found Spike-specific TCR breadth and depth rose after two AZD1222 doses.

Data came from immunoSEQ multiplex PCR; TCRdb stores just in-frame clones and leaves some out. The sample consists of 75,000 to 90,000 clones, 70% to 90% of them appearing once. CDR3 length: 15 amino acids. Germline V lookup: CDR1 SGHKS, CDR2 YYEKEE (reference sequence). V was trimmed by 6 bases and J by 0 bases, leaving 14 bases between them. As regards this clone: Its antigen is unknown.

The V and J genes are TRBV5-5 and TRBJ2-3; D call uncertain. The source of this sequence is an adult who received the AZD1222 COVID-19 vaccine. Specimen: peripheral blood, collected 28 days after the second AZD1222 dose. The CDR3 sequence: CASILQVSSTDTQYF. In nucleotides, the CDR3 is TGTGCCAGCATCCTTCAGGTCTCTAGCACAGATACGCAGTATTTT.